What follows are 24 T cell receptor beta chains derived from one specimen sequenced in a study of cytomegalovirus exposure and HLA in healthy donors. In the PCR, 60 Vbeta and 13 Jbeta primers were used. TCRdb's copy holds only in-frame clones and misses some; the assay was immunoSEQ multiplex PCR. Among fewer than 85,000 clones listed, around 79% were seen once. Sequencing was carried out using PBMCs. The origin of the receptors is a male donor in good health and CMV-seropositive.

V and J are TRBV5-1 and TRBJ2-5, with 12 bases fitting TRBD2. Germline V CDR1 and CDR2: SGHRS, YFSETQ. With 3 bases clipped from V and 5 bases from J, the junction kept 5 bases outside the gene matches. The CDR3 spans 15 residues. This CDR3 is CASSYSSGRGETQYF. CDR3 DNA sequence: TGCGCCAGCAGCTACTCTAGCGGGAGGGGGGAGACCCAGTACTTC.

This rearrangement joins TRBV7-7 to TRBJ2-1; tentative D call: TRBD2 (5 bases). This CDR3 is 12 amino acids long. Trimming removed 5 bases from V and 9 bases from J, with 11 bases in between. CDR1 SSHAT and CDR2 FNYEAQ come from the germline V gene (reference sequence). The CDR3 region is CASSAEGGEQFF. As DNA, the CDR3 is TGTGCCAGCAGCGCAGAGGGCGGTGAGCAGTTCTTC.

This clone has a handful of counts. In DNA form, the CDR3 reads TGTGCCAGCAGCTTGGGACTAGCGATGCACGAGCAGTACTTC. This sequence encodes CASSLGLAMHEQYF. V is TRBV5-4 and J is TRBJ2-7, with TRBD2 matching 8 bases. Germline V CDR1 and CDR2: SGHNT, YYREEE (reference sequence). V dropped 0 bases and J dropped 5; count of bases not matched to a gene: 4. The CDR3 loop spans 14 amino acids.

V gene TRBV19 combines with J gene TRBJ1-1; possibly TRBD1 for D (5 bases). The V end was cut by 6 bases, the J end by 0 bases, with 17 bases between. Germline V gene lookup returns CDR1 LNHDA and CDR2 SQIVND (reference sequence). This CDR3 contains 16 residues. The CDR3 DNA sequence: TGTGCCAGTAGCCACCCCAGGGCAGCCATGAACACTGAAGCTTTCTTT. This codes for CASSHPRAAMNTEAFF.

The chain is built from TRBV6-5 and TRBJ2-2; D is undetermined. The germline V and J ends were trimmed by 2 bases and 1 base, with 8 bases remaining between them. CDR1 is MNHEY, CDR2 SVGAGI, per germline. This CDR3 has 15 amino acids. CDR3 residues: CASSYMSGNTGELFF. DNA of the CDR3: TGTGCCAGCAGTTACATGTCGGGGAACACCGGGGAGCTGTTTTTT.

The genes are TRBV6-1 and TRBJ1-6; 10 bases are shared with TRBD1. Germline V lookup: CDR1 MNHNS, CDR2 SASEGT. J lost 8 bases, V lost 6 bases, and 7 bases had no gene match. This CDR3 is 15 amino acids long. In nucleotides, the CDR3 is TGTGCCAGCAGGAAGAGACAGGGGGCGGATTCACCCCTCCACTTT. Amino acid sequence: CASRKRQGADSPLHF.

Note on this clone: Mismatch with germline at one junction end may stem from a read error. The gene calls are TRBV10-2 and TRBJ1-2; possibly TRBD1 for D (6 bases). This CDR3 spans 13 amino acids. The germline gives CDR1 WSHSY, CDR2 SAAADI. The CDR3 region is CVSSEGQLYGYTF. The CDR3 nucleotides are TGCGTCAGCAGTGAAGGACAGCTCTATGGCTACACCTTC.

V gene TRBV19 combines with J gene TRBJ2-3, with a tentative D call TRBD2 (5 bases). Looked up from germline, CDR1 is LNHDA and CDR2 is SQIVND (reference sequence). The CDR3 is 13 residues long. V was cut by 3 bases and J by 4 bases, with 8 bases left in between. The CDR3 nucleotides read TGTGCCAGTAGTATTACTAGTGCAGATACGCAGTATTTT. Protein: CASSITSADTQYF.

This chain uses TRBV7-9 with TRBJ2-7; possibly TRBD2 for D (7 bases). Trimming left V 5 bases short and J 7 bases short, with 21 bases between. This CDR3 comprises 15 residues. CDR1 and CDR2 (germline): SEHNR, FQNEAQ (reference sequence). CDR3 residues: CASSPLGGGWGEQYF. CDR3 nucleotide sequence: TGTGCCAGCAGCCCGCTTGGGGGGGGCTGGGGGGAGCAGTACTTC.

The chain combines TRBV28 with TRBJ2-7, with D perhaps matching TRBD2 (6 bases). Trimming pared 2 bases from V and 1 base from J, leaving 6 bases between. Germline V gene lookup returns CDR1 MDHEN and CDR2 SYDVKM. This CDR3 has 13 amino acids. The chain's CDR3 is CASSLGGSYEQYF. As DNA, the CDR3 is TGTGCCAGCAGTTTAGGGGGGTCCTACGAGCAGTACTTC.

The gene calls are TRBV7-9 and TRBJ2-7; D is ambiguous. CDR3 length: 14 residues. Germline V gene sequence: CDR1 SEHNR, CDR2 FQNEAQ (reference sequence). Trimming removed 4 bases at V and 0 bases at J, with 10 bases between. CDR3 sequence reads: CASSSWLDSYEQYF. DNA for the CDR3: TGTGCCAGCAGCTCGTGGTTAGACTCCTACGAGCAGTACTTC.

V usage is TRBV19 and J usage is TRBJ2-1, with TRBD2 identical over 14 bases. The CDR3 runs 15 residues. Germline CDR1 is LNHDA and CDR2 is SQIVND (reference sequence). Trimming cost V 6 bases and J 9 bases; bases outside gene matches: 7. The CDR3 coding sequence is TGTGCCAGTAGAAAGACTAGCGGGGGGGGTACTGAGCAGTTCTTC. Protein sequence: CASRKTSGGGTEQFF.

The chain is built from TRBV4-1 and TRBJ2-7; D gene ambiguous. Deletions cut 0 bases from V and 5 bases from J, with 17 bases between. This CDR3 has 16 amino acids. The germline V gene encodes CDR1 MGHRA and CDR2 YSYEKL. The chain's CDR3 is CASSQDFARLTHEQYF. Here the CDR3 DNA reads TGCGCCAGCAGCCAAGATTTTGCGAGGCTTACCCACGAGCAGTACTTC.

This chain links TRBV19 with TRBJ2-3; possible D gene TRBD2, 6 bases. V was trimmed by 5 bases and J by 6 bases, leaving 15 bases between them. There are 14 residues in the CDR3. The germline V gene encodes CDR1 LNHDA and CDR2 SQIVND (reference sequence). The DNA of the CDR3 is TGTGCCAGTAGTCCGGGGGTAGGGCCCGATACGCAGTATTTT. It encodes CASSPGVGPDTQYF.

The V call is TRBV7-2, the J call TRBJ2-5; 12 bases agree with TRBD2. Near its end, the DNA agrees better with TRBJ2-7, so the J call may be wrong. Germline CDR1 reads SGHTA; CDR2 reads FQGNSA. The CDR3 spans 16 residues. The CDR3 protein is CASSRALAGGPYEQYF. CDR3 nucleotide sequence: TGTGCCAGCAGCCGCGCTCTAGCGGGAGGGCCGTACGAGCAGTACTTC.

The chain carries TRBV6-5 and TRBJ2-7; TRBD2 matches at 8 bases. The CDR3 contains 13 residues. The germline V gene encodes CDR1 MNHEY and CDR2 SVGAGI. V was clipped by 2 bases and J by 3 bases; unmatched bases: 0. The CDR3 DNA reads as TGTGCCAGCAGTTACGCGGGGGGCTACGAGCAGTACTTC. The encoded protein is CASSYAGGYEQYF.

As to this clone: The sample carries other DNA sequences with the same CDR3. CDR3 region: CASSYSRGQPQHF. For the CDR3, the DNA is TGTGCCAGCAGTTACTCGAGGGGGCAGCCCCAGCATTTT. The chain carries TRBV6-5 and TRBJ1-5; D is perhaps TRBD1 (6 bases). The germline CDR1 and CDR2 sequences are MNHEY and SVGAGI. V was trimmed by 0 bases and J by 7 bases, leaving 7 bases between them. The CDR3 sequence is 13 residues long.

The chain has TRBV6-5 and TRBJ2-7, with TRBD2 identical over 8 bases. The junction had 6 bases not matched to a gene; V was cut back by 6 bases and J by 2 bases. This CDR3 has 14 amino acids. Germline V lookup: CDR1 MNHEY, CDR2 SVGAGI. CDR3 DNA: TGTGCCAGCAGCCGGGGGGGGGCAGCCTACGAGCAGTACTTC. Translating gives CASSRGGAAYEQYF.

Many counts were recorded for this clone. V is TRBV5-1 and J is TRBJ1-4; D call uncertain. The CDR3 totals 14 residues. V lost 2 bases to trimming and J lost 4 bases, with 9 bases between them. Germline V gives CDR1 SGHRS, CDR2 YFSETQ. CDR3 coding DNA: TGCGCCAGCAGCTTTACAGCCAATAATGAAAAACTGTTTTTT. Residues: CASSFTANNEKLFF.

The rearrangement links TRBV6-5 to TRBJ2-3; 8 positions agree with TRBD2. Germline lookup yields CDR1 MNHEY and CDR2 SVGAGI. The V segment lost 2 bases and the J segment 4 bases; nucleotides outside the gene matches: 8. The CDR3 totals 16 residues. The CDR3 spells CASSYGAGGRPDTQYF. The DNA for the CDR3 is TGTGCCAGCAGTTACGGGGCGGGGGGCCGCCCAGATACGCAGTATTTT.

This chain links TRBV2 with TRBJ2-7; 16 bases match TRBD2. V was clipped by 10 bases and J by 6 bases; unmatched bases: 9. The germline gives CDR1 SNHLY, CDR2 FYNNEI. The CDR3 runs 15 residues. CDR3 sequence (DNA): TGTGCCACCGGGACTAGCGGGAGGGCCACCCCCGAGCAGTACTTC. Translation gives CATGTSGRATPEQYF.

This clone was observed a single time. The rearrangement joins TRBV5-1 to TRBJ2-1; 7 bases align to TRBD2. The CDR3 is 14 residues long. Trimming at V came to 3 bases and at J to 8 bases, leaving 8 bases not matched to a gene. Germline V lookup: CDR1 SGHRS, CDR2 YFSETQ. The CDR3 here is CASSWGRGGDEQFF. The CDR3 nucleotides are TGCGCCAGCAGCTGGGGGAGGGGAGGGGATGAGCAGTTCTTC.

This rearrangement joins TRBV7-9 to TRBJ2-7; 10 bases agree with TRBD1. From germline, CDR1 is SEHNR and CDR2 FQNEAQ (reference sequence). Germline trimming cut 5 bases from V and 4 bases from J; bases unmatched to any gene: 5. The CDR3 has 14 residues. CDR3 DNA sequence: TGTGCCAGCAGCGACAGGGGGCGCGGGTACGAGCAGTACTTC. This translates into CASSDRGRGYEQYF.

In the case of this clone: The germline gene is not matched at one end of the junction; a read error may be the cause. This rearrangement joins TRBV7-9 to TRBJ1-4, with D possibly being TRBD1 (6 bases). CDR1 is SEHNR, CDR2 FQNEAQ, per germline (reference sequence). CDR3 length equals 13 residues. The CDR3 DNA follows: TGTGCCAGCAGCCGATCGGCAGGGGCGCCCGACTACTTT. Its protein is CASSRSAGAPDYF.